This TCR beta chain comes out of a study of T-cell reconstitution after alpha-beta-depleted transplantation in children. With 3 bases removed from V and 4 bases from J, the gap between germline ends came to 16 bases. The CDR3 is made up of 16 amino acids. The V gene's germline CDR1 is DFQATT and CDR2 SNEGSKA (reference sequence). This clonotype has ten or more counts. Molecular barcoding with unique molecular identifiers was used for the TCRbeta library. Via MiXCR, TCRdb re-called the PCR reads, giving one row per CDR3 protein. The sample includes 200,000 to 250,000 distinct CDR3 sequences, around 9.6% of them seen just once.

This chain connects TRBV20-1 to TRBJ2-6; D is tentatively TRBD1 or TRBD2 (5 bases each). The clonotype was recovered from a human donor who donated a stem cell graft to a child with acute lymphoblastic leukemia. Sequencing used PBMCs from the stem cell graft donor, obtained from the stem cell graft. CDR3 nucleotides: TGCAGTGCTAGCCCGGGACCGCTACTGGGGGCCAACGTCCTGACTTTC. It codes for CSASPGPLLGANVLTF.